The following is a T cell receptor (beta chain) sequence with its context. What it recognizes is unknown. Sequenced by immunoSEQ multiplex PCR; TCRdb stores in-frame clones only, minus some. The sample lists about 100,000 clones, 87% occurring once. The germline V gene has CDR1 LGHDT and CDR2 YNNKEL (reference sequence). The CDR3 extends over 16 amino acids. The germline V and J ends were trimmed by 0 bases and 2 bases, with 14 bases remaining between them. The data stem from a study of T cell responses to AZD1222 COVID-19 vaccine. Overall study findings and caveats: Two AZD1222 administrations were followed by greater Spike-specific TCR breadth and depth.

The TCR comes from an adult in good health. The source material was peripheral blood, sampled on day 0 of MenACWY control vaccination. The chain combines TRBV3-1 (or the pseudogene TRBV3-2) with TRBJ2-7, with a tentative D call TRBD2 (5 bases). The CDR3 region has the DNA TGTGCCAGCAGCCAAGATTACGGCGGGCGCCCCTACGAGCAGTACTTC. Protein product: CASSQDYGGRPYEQYF.